This is a list of T cell receptor beta chains from one sample in a study of OX40 agonist ivuxolimab in advanced cancers. Clones were sequenced by immunoSEQ multiplex PCR, and TCRdb holds only the in-frame ones, with some missing. The sample lists approximately 81,000 clones; around 85% were seen once. The sequenced sample was CD4+ or CD8+ T cells sorted from blood, obtained in a trial of the OX40 agonist ivuxolimab. These receptors were obtained from an adult with an advanced solid tumor such as melanoma, head and neck, liver or kidney cancer. Both conserved end residues are part of each CDR3. The D gene is left open where the match is weak.

D: .; V: TRBV19; J: TRBJ2-3; CDR3: CASSMSPEASTDTQYF
D: .; V: TRBV7-2; J: TRBJ1-1; CDR3: CASSSYQGGTEAFF
D: TRBD2; V: TRBV10-3; J: TRBJ2-1; CDR3: CAIKGLGSYNEQFF
D: .; V: TRBV11-3; J: TRBJ1-1; CDR3: CASSLVQAGNTEAFF
D: TRBD1; V: TRBV19; J: TRBJ1-5; CDR3: CASSTDRGRNQPQHF
D: TRBD1; V: TRBV9; J: .; CDR3: CASSGTGGEEYEQYF
D: .; V: TRBV2; J: TRBJ1-5; CDR3: CASSERSLGGGQPQHF
D: .; V: TRBV2; J: TRBJ1-5; CDR3: CASTTLEGGTTGQPQHF
D: .; V: TRBV19; J: TRBJ2-3; CDR3: CASSHNKNTDTQYF
D: TRBD1; V: TRBV19; J: TRBJ2-3; CDR3: CASSIAGRRGPVDTQYF
D: .; V: TRBV18; J: TRBJ2-2; CDR3: CASSPPGVGTGELFF
D: TRBD2; V: TRBV7-2; J: TRBJ2-1; CDR3: CASSPGLAERDEQFF
D: .; V: TRBV19; J: TRBJ1-5; CDR3: CASSISVPVQGGDQPQHF
D: .; V: TRBV5-6; J: TRBJ2-5; CDR3: CASSLGGQETQYF
D: TRBD2; V: TRBV6-5; J: TRBJ2-7; CDR3: CASISGVSYEQYF
D: .; V: TRBV7-2; J: TRBJ1-1; CDR3: CASSFQTTEAFF
D: TRBD2; V: TRBV15; J: TRBJ2-7; CDR3: CATSRGLAGSYEQYF
D: .; V: TRBV19; J: TRBJ2-3; CDR3: CASSRGFITDTQYF
D: TRBD1; V: TRBV29-1; J: TRBJ1-2; CDR3: CSVEADRAYGYTF
D: .; V: TRBV14; J: TRBJ1-1; CDR3: CASSQAVSTEAFF
D: .; V: TRBV5-1; J: TRBJ2-3; CDR3: CASSLVEGRDTQYF
D: TRBD1; V: TRBV5-1; J: TRBJ2-3; CDR3: CASSPGTGGGDTQYF
D: TRBD1; V: TRBV5-8; J: TRBJ1-2; CDR3: CASSLGQGKDYGYTF
D: .; V: TRBV5-1; J: TRBJ1-6; CDR3: CASSPAAGYNSPLHF
D: TRBD1; V: TRBV7-9; J: TRBJ2-7; CDR3: CASSPGTGRDEQYF
D: TRBD2; V: TRBV5-6; J: TRBJ2-1; CDR3: CASSRLAGGLNEQFF